This T cell receptor (beta chain) is drawn from a study of blood T cell repertoires in COVID-19. Method: immunoSEQ multiplex PCR; TCRdb's copy keeps in-frame clones and lacks some. The sample has some 150,000 clones; 85% to 90% are singletons. The CDR3 runs to 14 residues. Looked up from germline, CDR1 is SGHVS and CDR2 is FQNEAQ. Deletions cut 1 base from V and 3 bases from J, with 10 bases between. The chain has TRBV7-8 and TRBJ2-7, with TRBD1 as a possible D gene (6 bases). This clonotype was obtained from a man aged 50 or older with active COVID-19. Sequencing used peripheral blood. DNA for the CDR3: TGTGCCAGCAGCTTAGGTAGACAGGACTACGAGCAGTACTTC. Translated, it gives CASSLGRQDYEQYF.